One sample yielded the 9 T cell receptor beta chains listed below, sequenced in a study of blood T cell repertoires in COVID-19. Using immunoSEQ multiplex PCR, the repertoire was profiled, and TCRdb retains in-frame clones only, with some absent. Counted here are about 380,000 clones, 75% to 90% occurring once; the ten biggest clones make up 3% to 4.5%. The specimen sequenced was peripheral blood. These receptors all come from a woman under 30 with acute or convalescent COVID-19.

V is TRBV25-1 and J is TRBJ1-2, with TRBD1 identical over 8 bases. CDR3 length: 16 amino acids. After removal of 9 bases from V and 1 base from J, the junction contained 13 bases not matched to a gene. Germline V gene data show CDR1 as MGHDK and CDR2 as SYGVNS. CDR3 in DNA: TGTGCCAGGTTCCAGGACAGGGTAAATAATAACTATGGCTACACCTTC. Translated: CARFQDRVNNNYGYTF.

The chain couples TRBV15 to TRBJ1-1; possible D gene TRBD1, 5 bases. CDR1 and CDR2 (germline): LNHNV, YYDKDF (reference sequence). The length of the CDR3 is 15 residues. V was clipped by 8 bases and J by 1 base, with 17 bases between them. DNA of the CDR3: TGTGCCACCTCTAGGGGTCCGGCGGCGAACACTGAAGCTTTCTTT. Its protein product is CATSRGPAANTEAFF. Combining the CDR3 with reference TRBV15 and TRBJ1-1 gives the whole variable domain DAMVIQNPRYQVTQFGKPVTLSCSQTLNHNVMYWYQQKSSQAPKLLFHYYDKDFNNEADTPDNFQSRRPNTSFCFLDIRSPGLGDTAMYLCATSRGPAANTEAFFGQGTRLTVV.

V is TRBV4-1 and J is TRBJ2-7; 9 positions agree with TRBD2. The CDR3 contains 14 residues. With 6 bases clipped from V and 4 bases from J, the junction kept 7 bases outside the gene matches. Germline loops: CDR1 MGHRA, CDR2 YSYEKL. The CDR3, as DNA: TGCGCCAGCAGTCCTAGCGGGGCGGGGTACGAGCAGTACTTC. Its translation is CASSPSGAGYEQYF.

This chain joins TRBV30 and TRBJ1-1; D is possibly TRBD1 (6 bases). The CDR3 runs 12 residues. V shed 8 bases and J shed 0 bases, with 10 bases lying between them. The germline gives CDR1 GTSNPN, CDR2 SVGIG (reference sequence). The CDR3 spells CAGTHLNTEAFF. The CDR3 region has the DNA TGTGCCGGGACACACCTGAACACTGAAGCTTTCTTT.

This chain links TRBV19 with TRBJ1-5; 10 bases agree with TRBD1. V was clipped by 4 bases and J by 5 bases; unmatched bases: 5. CDR1 and CDR2 from the germline V gene are LNHDA and SQIVND (reference sequence). CDR3 size: 15 residues. The DNA for the CDR3 is TGTGCCAGTAGTACCTACGGGACAGGGGATCAGCCCCAGCATTTT. Translating gives CASSTYGTGDQPQHF.

For the CDR3, the DNA is TGTGCCTCGACAGACGCCGGAAACACCATATATTTT. Protein sequence: CASTDAGNTIYF. The V gene is TRBV12-3 or TRBV12-4, the J gene TRBJ1-3; D may be TRBD1 (5 bases). The CDR3 spans 12 residues. The ends were cut back, 11 bases at V and 4 bases at J, with 12 bases in the middle.

The chain is built from TRBV5-4 and TRBJ2-2, with unresolved D. The V end was cut by 1 base, the J end by 0 bases, with 7 bases between. Germline CDR1 is SGHNT and CDR2 is YYREEE (reference sequence). The CDR3 totals 15 residues. Here the CDR3 DNA reads TGTGCCAGCAGCTTGAGTCAGGCGAACACCGGGGAGCTGTTTTTT. Translation: CASSLSQANTGELFF.

The rearrangement uses TRBV3-1 (or the pseudogene TRBV3-2) and TRBJ1-1, with 7 nucleotides matching TRBD1. Per germline, CDR1 LGHDT and CDR2 YNNKEL (reference sequence). V was clipped by 6 bases and J by 3 bases; unmatched bases: 4. CDR3 size: 13 residues. For the CDR3, the DNA is TGTGCCAGCAGACGCACAGGGGACACTGAAGCTTTCTTT. Translated: CASRRTGDTEAFF.

J is TRBJ2-2 and V is TRBV5-1; 9 nucleotides match TRBD2. The germline V gene encodes CDR1 SGHRS and CDR2 YFSETQ. Trimming took 6 bases from V and 0 from J; bases not matched to a gene: 0. The CDR3 is 14 residues long. The CDR3 reads CASIAGANTGELFF. CDR3 sequence (DNA): TGCGCCAGCATAGCGGGGGCGAACACCGGGGAGCTGTTTTTT.